The clone carrying this TCR beta chain has at least ten counts. These data are taken from a study of T cells in Graves' hyperthyroidism and ophthalmopathy. RNA transcripts gave rise to amplified TCR beta CDR3 regions. Researchers ran a first-round RT-PCR on the TCR CDR3 using the HTBI primer set. TCRdb called the multiplex PCR reads again in MiXCR, with one record for every CDR3 protein. The repertoire holds hundreds of thousands of distinct CDR3 sequences, with roughly 15% as singletons. V shed 4 bases and J shed 0 bases, with 12 bases lying between them. CDR1 and CDR2 from the germline V gene are KGHSH and LQKENI. The length of the CDR3 is 15 residues.

What was sequenced was blood. This rearrangement joins TRBV18 to TRBJ1-1; no clear D. This sequence originates from a woman in her fifties or sixties with Graves' ophthalmopathy. As DNA, the CDR3 is TGTGCCAGCTCACTTGAAGGGATCTTGAACACTGAAGCTTTCTTT. It translates to CASSLEGILNTEAFF.